These 17 T cell receptor beta chains were all obtained from the same sample, sequenced in a study of blood T cells in healthy people across ages. Using a J-beta primer mix together with a sample-barcoded 5' primer, a second PCR was run for roughly 6 to 12 cycles. Each CDR3 protein gets one entry after TCRdb re-called the 5' RACE reads with MiXCR. Found here are 980,000 or so distinct CDR3 sequences, roughly 48% of them singletons; the top ten hold around 15%. The specimen sequenced was blood. All receptors come from a man younger than 45 in good health.

This chain uses TRBV20-1 with TRBJ1-2, with D unresolved. The CDR3 is 13 residues long. V lost 2 bases and J lost 8, with 15 bases in between. Germline V CDR1 and CDR2: DFQATT, SNEGSKA (reference sequence). Here the CDR3 reads CSARNQTTPGYTF. The CDR3 nucleotides are TGCAGTGCTAGAAATCAAACTACACCGGGCTACACCTTC.

The gene calls are TRBV14 and TRBJ1-1; maybe TRBD1 (5 bases). Germline CDR1 is SGHDN and CDR2 is FVKESK. This CDR3 is built from 13 residues. V lost 4 bases, J lost 8 bases, and 14 bases lay in between. CDR3 bases: TGTGCCAGCAGCCCCCGATCTGCAGGGGAAGCTTTCTTT. Translation: CASSPRSAGEAFF.

This clonotype showed up just once. V and J are TRBV20-1 and TRBJ2-7; perhaps TRBD1 as D (6 bases). Germline-derived CDR1 and CDR2 are DFQATT and SNEGSKA (reference sequence). V lost 3 bases to trimming and J lost 10 bases, with 19 bases between them. CDR3 size: 13 residues. The chain's CDR3 is CSASRAVSGDQYF. The CDR3 coding sequence is TGCAGTGCTAGTCGGGCAGTCTCAGGGGACCAGTACTTC.

The CDR3 sequence: CASSRSGRVKTQYF. CDR3 nucleotide sequence: TGTGCCAGTAGTAGAAGCGGTCGTGTGAAGACCCAGTACTTC. The chain combines TRBV19 with TRBJ2-5, with D perhaps TRBD2 (5 bases). Germline V CDR1 and CDR2: LNHDA, SQIVND (reference sequence). The CDR3 extends over 14 amino acids. The germline V and J ends were trimmed by 4 bases and 6 bases, with 15 bases remaining between them.

Notes on this clonotype: A much larger clone sits a single nucleotide away, making a read error possible. This sequence joins TRBV15 and TRBJ1-1, with a possible D match to TRBD1 (5 bases). The germline V gene encodes CDR1 LNHNV and CDR2 YYDKDF (reference sequence). The CDR3 has 14 residues. CDR3 sequence reads: CATTRDLGDVEAFF. CDR3 DNA: TGTGCCACCACCAGAGATCTCGGGGACGTTGAAGCTTTCTTT.

The V and J genes are TRBV15 and TRBJ1-5; D may be TRBD1 (5 bases). The CDR3 length is 15 residues. In germline, CDR1 is LNHNV, CDR2 YYDKDF (reference sequence). Trimming left V 0 bases short and J 4 bases short, with 10 bases between. As DNA, the CDR3 is TGTGCCACCAGCAGAGATCACGGGGCAAATCAGCCCCAGCATTTT. This encodes CATSRDHGANQPQHF.

This clonotype was observed a single time. The CDR3 DNA reads as TGTGCCTGGGCGGTTAACTATGGCTACACCTTC. Protein: CAWAVNYGYTF. The rearrangement uses TRBV30 and TRBJ1-2, with D unresolved. There are 11 residues in the CDR3. V was cut by 5 bases and J by 1 base, with 5 bases left in between. Germline values: CDR1 GTSNPN, CDR2 SVGIG (reference sequence).

V is TRBV29-1 and J is TRBJ2-3; 9 positions agree with TRBD1. The junction had 9 bases not matched to a gene; V was cut back by 8 bases and J by 3 bases. This CDR3 comprises 14 residues. In germline, CDR1 is SQVTM, CDR2 ANQGSEA. The CDR3 DNA reads as TGCAGCACGTCGGGACAGGGTGTGACAGATACGCAGTATTTT. Protein: CSTSGQGVTDTQYF.

This rearrangement joins TRBV4-2 to TRBJ1-2, with 8 positions matching TRBD1. The CDR3 has 16 residues. With V trimmed by 1 base and J by 4 bases, 8 bases remained unmatched. Germline CDR1 is LGHNA and CDR2 is YNFKEQ. CDR3 sequence (DNA): TGTGCCAGCAGCCAAGGAATTCAGGGGGCAGGCTATGGCTACACCTTC. It translates to CASSQGIQGAGYGYTF.

This clonotype occurred a few times. The genes are TRBV20-1 and TRBJ1-1; D is unresolved. CDR3 length: 16 amino acids. CDR1 is DFQATT, CDR2 SNEGSKA, per germline (reference sequence). V was cut by 0 bases and J by 4 bases, with 18 bases left in between. The CDR3 DNA reads as TGCAGTGCTAGAGATCCTGCGGCCGGGTTGGGCACTGAAGCTTTCTTT. Translating it yields CSARDPAAGLGTEAFF.

In DNA, the CDR3 is TGTGCCAGCAGCTCCCTCTGGCGTAATTCAGATACGCAGTATTTT. It translates to CASSSLWRNSDTQYF. The chain links TRBV5-6 to TRBJ2-3; D remains ambiguous. CDR1 and CDR2 from the germline V gene are SGHDT and YYEEEE. V gave up 3 bases and J gave up 4 bases, with 15 bases separating them. The CDR3 is 15 amino acids.

This clonotype has a handful of counts. The CDR3 here is CASSREGAQVNEKLFF. The CDR3, as DNA: TGCGCCAGCAGCCGAGAAGGGGCCCAAGTTAATGAAAAACTGTTTTTT. The rearrangement joins TRBV4-1 to TRBJ1-4, with D perhaps TRBD1 (5 bases). Germline values: CDR1 MGHRA, CDR2 YSYEKL. The CDR3 consists of 16 residues. V lost 4 bases, J lost 4 bases, and 16 bases lay in between.

This clonotype was detected a few times. This sequence joins TRBV20-1 and TRBJ2-3; no definite D call. This CDR3 is 15 amino acids long. Germline assignment: CDR1 DFQATT and CDR2 SNEGSKA (reference sequence). The V gene lost 3 bases and the J gene lost 4 bases, with 17 bases spanning the gap. The CDR3 loop is CSASARTYVPDTQYF. Here the CDR3 DNA reads TGCAGTGCTAGTGCCCGGACGTACGTCCCAGATACGCAGTATTTT.

The rearrangement links TRBV12-3 or TRBV12-4 to TRBJ1-1, with D unclear. V gave up 3 bases and J gave up 5 bases, with 19 bases separating them. CDR3 length: 16 residues. The CDR3 DNA reads as TGTGCCAGCAGTTTCACCGGCCCAAATCGAGGAACTGAAGCTTTCTTT. It translates to CASSFTGPNRGTEAFF.

The chain couples TRBV12-3 or TRBV12-4 to TRBJ2-4; 8 bases map to TRBD1. The CDR3 loop spans 13 amino acids. V trimming: 5 bases; J trimming: 4 bases; junction bases outside the gene matches: 1. The DNA of the CDR3 is TGTGCCAGCAGTCGGGACAGGAAAAACATTCAGTACTTC. Its protein is CASSRDRKNIQYF.

As for this clonotype: At one end, the junction sequence differs from germline, possibly due to a read error. The chain joins TRBV6-6 to TRBJ2-6; 7 nucleotides line up with TRBD1. There are 15 residues in the CDR3. Germline CDR1 is MNHNY and CDR2 is SVGAGI (reference sequence). CDR3 sequence: CASSWDSSGADVLTF. The CDR3 bases are TGTGCCAGCAGTTGGGACAGCTCTGGGGCCGACGTCCTGACTTTC.

This chain connects TRBV7-8 to TRBJ1-5, with D possibly being TRBD1 (5 bases). The CDR3 is 14 residues long. In germline, CDR1 is SGHVS, CDR2 FQNEAQ. Between the trimmed V and J ends, which lost 2 bases and 7 bases, there was a span of 12 bases. CDR3 amino acids: CASSLSGNQQPQHF. CDR3 DNA: TGTGCCAGCAGCTTATCAGGGAATCAGCAGCCCCAGCATTTT.